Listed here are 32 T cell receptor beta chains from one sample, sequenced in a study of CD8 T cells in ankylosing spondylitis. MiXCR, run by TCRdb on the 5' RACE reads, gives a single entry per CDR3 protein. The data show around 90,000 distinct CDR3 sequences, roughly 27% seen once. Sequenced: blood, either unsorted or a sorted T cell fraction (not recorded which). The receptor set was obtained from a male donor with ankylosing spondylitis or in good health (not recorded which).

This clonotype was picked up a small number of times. The CDR3 region has the DNA TGTGCCACCAGCAGAGAAGGTAGCTCCTACAATGAGCAGTTCTTC. This codes for CATSREGSSYNEQFF. The J gene is TRBJ2-1, the V gene TRBV15; D remains unclear. CDR1 and CDR2 from the germline V gene are LNHNV and YYDKDF (reference sequence). Trimming removed 0 bases from V and 0 bases from J, with 6 bases in between. This CDR3 contains 15 residues.

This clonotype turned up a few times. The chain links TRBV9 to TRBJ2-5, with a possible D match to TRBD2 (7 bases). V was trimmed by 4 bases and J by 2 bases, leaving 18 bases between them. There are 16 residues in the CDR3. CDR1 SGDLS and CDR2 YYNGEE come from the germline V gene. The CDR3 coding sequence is TGTGCCAGCAGCCCGGGGGGCCAGAACCAGCAAGAGACCCAGTACTTC. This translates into CASSPGGQNQQETQYF.

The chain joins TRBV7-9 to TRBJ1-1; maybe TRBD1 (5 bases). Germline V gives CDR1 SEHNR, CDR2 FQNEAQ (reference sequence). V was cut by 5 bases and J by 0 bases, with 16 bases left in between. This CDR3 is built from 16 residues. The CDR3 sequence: CASSPQADSMNTEAFF. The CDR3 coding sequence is TGTGCCAGCAGCCCGCAAGCCGACAGCATGAACACTGAAGCTTTCTTT.

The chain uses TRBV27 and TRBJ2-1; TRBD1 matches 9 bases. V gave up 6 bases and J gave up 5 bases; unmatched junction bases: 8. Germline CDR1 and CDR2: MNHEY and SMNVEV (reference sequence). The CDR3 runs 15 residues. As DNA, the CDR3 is TGTGCCAGCAGCCCACGGGACAGGGCCAACAATGAGCAGTTCTTC. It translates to CASSPRDRANNEQFF.

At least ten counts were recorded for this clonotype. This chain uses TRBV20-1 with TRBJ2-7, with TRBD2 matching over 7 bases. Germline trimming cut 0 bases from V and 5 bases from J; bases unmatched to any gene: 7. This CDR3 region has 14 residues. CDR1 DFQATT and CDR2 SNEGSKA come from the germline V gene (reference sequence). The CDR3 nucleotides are TGCAGTGCTAGAGACTCCTCCGGGGGGAACGAGCAGTACTTC. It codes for CSARDSSGGNEQYF.

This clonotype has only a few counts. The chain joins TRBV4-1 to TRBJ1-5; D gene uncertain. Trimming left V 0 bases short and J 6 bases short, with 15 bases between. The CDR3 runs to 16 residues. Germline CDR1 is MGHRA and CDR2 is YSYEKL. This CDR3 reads CASSQDPGISGQPQHF. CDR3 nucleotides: TGCGCCAGCAGCCAAGATCCCGGGATCAGTGGTCAGCCCCAGCATTTT.

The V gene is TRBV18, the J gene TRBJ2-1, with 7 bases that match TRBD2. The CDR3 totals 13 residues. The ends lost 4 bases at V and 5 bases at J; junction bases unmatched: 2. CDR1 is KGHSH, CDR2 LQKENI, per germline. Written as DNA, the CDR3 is TGTGCCAGCTCACAGGGGACTAACAATGAGCAGTTCTTC. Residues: CASSQGTNNEQFF.

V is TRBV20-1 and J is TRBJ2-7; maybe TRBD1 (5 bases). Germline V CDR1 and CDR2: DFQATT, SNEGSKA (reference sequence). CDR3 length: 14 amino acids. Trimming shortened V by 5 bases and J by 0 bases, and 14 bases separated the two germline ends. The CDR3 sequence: CSAVDSLNSYEQYF. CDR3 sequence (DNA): TGCAGTGCTGTAGACAGCCTAAACTCCTACGAGCAGTACTTC.

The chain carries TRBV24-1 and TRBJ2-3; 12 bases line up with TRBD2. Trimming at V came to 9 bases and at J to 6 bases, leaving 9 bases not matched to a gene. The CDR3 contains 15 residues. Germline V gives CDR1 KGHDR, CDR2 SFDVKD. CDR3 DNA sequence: TGTGCCACCGGCGCTAGCGGGGGGGCCTTCGATACGCAGTATTTT. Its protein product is CATGASGGAFDTQYF.

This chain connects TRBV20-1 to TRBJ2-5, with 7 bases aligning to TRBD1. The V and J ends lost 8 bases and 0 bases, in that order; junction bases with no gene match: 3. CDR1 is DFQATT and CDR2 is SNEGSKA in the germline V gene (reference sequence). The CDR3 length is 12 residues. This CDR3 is CSNRGNQETQYF. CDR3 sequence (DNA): TGCAGTAACAGGGGAAACCAAGAGACCCAGTACTTC.

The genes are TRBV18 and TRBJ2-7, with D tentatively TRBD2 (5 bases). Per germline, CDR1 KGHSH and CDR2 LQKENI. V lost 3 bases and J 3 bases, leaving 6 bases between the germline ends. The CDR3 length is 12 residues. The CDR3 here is CASSPGDYEQYV. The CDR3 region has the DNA TGTGCCAGCTCACCCGGGGACTACGAGCAGTACGTC.

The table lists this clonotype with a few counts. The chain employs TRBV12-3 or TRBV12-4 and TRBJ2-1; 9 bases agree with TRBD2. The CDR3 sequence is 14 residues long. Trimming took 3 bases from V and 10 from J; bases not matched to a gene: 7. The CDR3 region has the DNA TGTGCCAGCAGTTTTGGTAGCGGGGGATTGGAGCAGTTCTTC. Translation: CASSFGSGGLEQFF.

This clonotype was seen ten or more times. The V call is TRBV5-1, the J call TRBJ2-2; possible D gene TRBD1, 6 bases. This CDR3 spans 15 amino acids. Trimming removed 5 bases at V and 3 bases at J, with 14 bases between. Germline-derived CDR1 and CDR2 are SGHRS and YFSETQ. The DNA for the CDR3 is TGCGCCAGCAGTCTAGGGGGTGCGGACACCGGGGAGCTGTTTTTT. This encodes CASSLGGADTGELFF.

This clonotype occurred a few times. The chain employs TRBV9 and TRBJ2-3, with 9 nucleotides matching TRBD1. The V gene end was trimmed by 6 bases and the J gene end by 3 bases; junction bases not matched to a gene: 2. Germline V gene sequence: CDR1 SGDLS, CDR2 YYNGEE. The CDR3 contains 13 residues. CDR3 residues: CASNRGRTDTQYF. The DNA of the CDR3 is TGTGCCAGCAACAGGGGGCGGACAGATACGCAGTATTTT.

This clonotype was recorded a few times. CDR3 sequence: CASVRSSSYNEQFF. Written as DNA, the CDR3 is TGTGCCAGCGTCCGCAGCAGCTCCTACAATGAGCAGTTCTTC. The genes are TRBV12-3 or TRBV12-4 and TRBJ2-1; D remains ambiguous. The CDR3 contains 14 residues. The ends were cut back, 8 bases at V and 0 bases at J, with 11 bases in the middle.

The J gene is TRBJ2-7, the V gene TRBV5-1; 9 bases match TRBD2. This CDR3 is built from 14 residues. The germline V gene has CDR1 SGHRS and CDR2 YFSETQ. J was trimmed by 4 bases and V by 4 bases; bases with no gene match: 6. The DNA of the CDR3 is TGCGCCAGCAGCGCGGGACTAGCCCTTTACGAGCAGTACTTC. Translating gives CASSAGLALYEQYF.

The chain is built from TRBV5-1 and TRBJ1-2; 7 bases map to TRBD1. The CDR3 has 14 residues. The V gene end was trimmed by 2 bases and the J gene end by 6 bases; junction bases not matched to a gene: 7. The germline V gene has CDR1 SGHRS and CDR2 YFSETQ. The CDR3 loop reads CASSLPSTGDGYTF. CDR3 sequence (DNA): TGCGCCAGCAGCTTACCCTCTACAGGGGATGGCTACACCTTC.

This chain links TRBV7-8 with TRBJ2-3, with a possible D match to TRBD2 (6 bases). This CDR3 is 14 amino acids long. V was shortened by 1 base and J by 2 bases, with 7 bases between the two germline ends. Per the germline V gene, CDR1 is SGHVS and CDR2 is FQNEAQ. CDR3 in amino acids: CASSLGGDTDTQYF. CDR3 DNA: TGTGCCAGCAGCTTAGGCGGGGACACAGATACGCAGTATTTT.

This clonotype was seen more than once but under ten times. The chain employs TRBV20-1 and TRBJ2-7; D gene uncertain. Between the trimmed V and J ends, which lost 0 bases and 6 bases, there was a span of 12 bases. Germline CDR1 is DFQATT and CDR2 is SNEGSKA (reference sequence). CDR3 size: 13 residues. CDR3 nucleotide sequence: TGCAGTGCTAGAGATGCCCAATCTGGCGAGCAGTACTTC. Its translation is CSARDAQSGEQYF.

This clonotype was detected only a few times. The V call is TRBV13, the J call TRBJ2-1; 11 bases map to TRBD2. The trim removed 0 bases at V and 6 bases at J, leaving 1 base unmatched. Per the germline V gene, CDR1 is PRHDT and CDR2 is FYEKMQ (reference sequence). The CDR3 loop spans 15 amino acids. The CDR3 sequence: CASSLGLAGGNEQFF. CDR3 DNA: TGTGCCAGCAGCTTAGGGCTAGCGGGGGGCAATGAGCAGTTCTTC.

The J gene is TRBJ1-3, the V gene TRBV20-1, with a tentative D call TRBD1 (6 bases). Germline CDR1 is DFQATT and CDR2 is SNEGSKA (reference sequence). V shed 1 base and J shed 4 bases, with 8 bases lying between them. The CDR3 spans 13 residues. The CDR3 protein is CSARGTDGNTIYF. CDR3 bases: TGCAGTGCTAGAGGGACAGACGGAAACACCATATATTTT.

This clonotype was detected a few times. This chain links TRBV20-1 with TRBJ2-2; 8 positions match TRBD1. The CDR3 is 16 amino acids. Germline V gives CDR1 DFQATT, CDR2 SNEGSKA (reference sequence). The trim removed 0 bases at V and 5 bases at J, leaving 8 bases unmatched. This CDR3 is CSARDPGTGGTGELFF. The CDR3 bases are TGCAGTGCTAGAGATCCGGGCACAGGGGGTACCGGGGAGCTGTTTTTT.

CDR3 amino acids: CASSSAGANVLTF. The CDR3 region has the DNA TGTGCCAGCAGCTCAGCTGGGGCCAACGTCCTGACTTTC. J is TRBJ2-6 and V is TRBV7-9; D call uncertain. Trimming removed 4 bases from V and 2 bases from J, with 3 bases in between. Germline V gene data show CDR1 as SEHNR and CDR2 as FQNEAQ (reference sequence). This CDR3 comprises 13 residues.

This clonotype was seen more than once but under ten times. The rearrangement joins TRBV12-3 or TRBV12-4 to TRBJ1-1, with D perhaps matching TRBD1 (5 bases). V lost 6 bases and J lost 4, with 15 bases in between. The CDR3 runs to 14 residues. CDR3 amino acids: CASSAGRGSTEAFF. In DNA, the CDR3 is TGTGCCAGCAGCGCCGGGCGGGGGTCCACTGAAGCTTTCTTT.

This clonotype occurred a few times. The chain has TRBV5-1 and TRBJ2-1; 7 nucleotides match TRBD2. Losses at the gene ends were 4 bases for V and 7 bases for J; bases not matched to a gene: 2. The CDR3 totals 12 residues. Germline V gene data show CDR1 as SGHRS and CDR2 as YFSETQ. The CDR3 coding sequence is TGCGCCAGCAGCCACGGGGGGAATGAGCAGTTCTTC. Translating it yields CASSHGGNEQFF.

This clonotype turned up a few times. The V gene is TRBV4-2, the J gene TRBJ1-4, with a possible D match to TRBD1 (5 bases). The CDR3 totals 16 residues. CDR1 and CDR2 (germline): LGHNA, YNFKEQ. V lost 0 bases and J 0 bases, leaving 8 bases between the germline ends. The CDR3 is CASSQDLGPTNEKLFF. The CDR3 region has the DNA TGTGCCAGCAGCCAAGATTTGGGGCCAACTAATGAAAAACTGTTTTTT.

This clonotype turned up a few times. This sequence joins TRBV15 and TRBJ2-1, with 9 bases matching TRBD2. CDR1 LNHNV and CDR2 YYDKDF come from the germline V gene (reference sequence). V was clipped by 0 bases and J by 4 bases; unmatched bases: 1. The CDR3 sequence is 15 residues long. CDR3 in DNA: TGTGCCACCAGCAGAGAGCTAGCGGGATACAATGAGCAGTTCTTC. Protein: CATSRELAGYNEQFF.

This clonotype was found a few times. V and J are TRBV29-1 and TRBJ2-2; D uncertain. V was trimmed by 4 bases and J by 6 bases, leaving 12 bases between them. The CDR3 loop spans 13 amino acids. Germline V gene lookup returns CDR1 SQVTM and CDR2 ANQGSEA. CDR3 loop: CSVVSSGAGELFF. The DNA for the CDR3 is TGCAGCGTTGTTTCTAGTGGGGCCGGGGAGCTGTTTTTT.

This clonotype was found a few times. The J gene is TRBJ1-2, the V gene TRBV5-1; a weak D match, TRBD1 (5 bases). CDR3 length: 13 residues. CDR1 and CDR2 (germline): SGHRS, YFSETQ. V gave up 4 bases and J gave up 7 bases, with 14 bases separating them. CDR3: CASSPRGATGYTF. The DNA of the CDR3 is TGCGCCAGCAGCCCCCGCGGGGCAACTGGCTACACCTTC.

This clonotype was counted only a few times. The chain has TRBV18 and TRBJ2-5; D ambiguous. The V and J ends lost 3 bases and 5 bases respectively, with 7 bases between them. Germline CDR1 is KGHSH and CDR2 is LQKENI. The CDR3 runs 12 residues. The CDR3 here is CASSPSDETQYF. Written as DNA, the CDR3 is TGTGCCAGCTCACCCTCGGACGAGACCCAGTACTTC.

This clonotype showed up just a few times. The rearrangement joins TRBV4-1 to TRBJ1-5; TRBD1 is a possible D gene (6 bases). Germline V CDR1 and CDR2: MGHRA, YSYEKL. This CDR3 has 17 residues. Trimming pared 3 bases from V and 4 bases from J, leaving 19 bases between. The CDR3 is CASSHLQGRGRNQPQHF. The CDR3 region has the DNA TGCGCCAGCAGCCACCTACAGGGAAGGGGTCGGAATCAGCCCCAGCATTTT.

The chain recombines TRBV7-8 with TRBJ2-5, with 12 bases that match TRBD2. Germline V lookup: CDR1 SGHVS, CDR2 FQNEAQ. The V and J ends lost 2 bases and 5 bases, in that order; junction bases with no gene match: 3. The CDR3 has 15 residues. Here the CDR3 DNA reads TGTGCCAGCAGCTTACTAGCGGGAGGGCCGGAGACCCAGTACTTC. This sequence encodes CASSLLAGGPETQYF.